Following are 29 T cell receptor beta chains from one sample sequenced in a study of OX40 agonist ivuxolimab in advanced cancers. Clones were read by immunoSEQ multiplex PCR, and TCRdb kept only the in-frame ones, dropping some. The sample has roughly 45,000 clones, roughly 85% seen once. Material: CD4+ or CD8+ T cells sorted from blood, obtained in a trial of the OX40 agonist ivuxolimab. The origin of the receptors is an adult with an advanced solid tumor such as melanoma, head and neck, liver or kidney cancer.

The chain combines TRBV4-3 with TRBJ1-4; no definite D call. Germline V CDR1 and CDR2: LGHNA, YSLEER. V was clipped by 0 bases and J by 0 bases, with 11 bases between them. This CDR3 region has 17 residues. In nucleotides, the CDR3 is TGCGCCAGCAGCCAAGATTTGAGCTTTGCAACTAATGAAAAACTGTTTTTT. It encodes CASSQDLSFATNEKLFF.

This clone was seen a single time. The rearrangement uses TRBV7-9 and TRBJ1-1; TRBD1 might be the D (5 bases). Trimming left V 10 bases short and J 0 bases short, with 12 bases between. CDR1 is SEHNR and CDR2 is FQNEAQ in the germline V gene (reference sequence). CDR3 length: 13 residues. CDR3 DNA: TGTGCCACCGGGGGTTTTATGAACACTGAAGCTTTCTTT. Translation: CATGGFMNTEAFF.

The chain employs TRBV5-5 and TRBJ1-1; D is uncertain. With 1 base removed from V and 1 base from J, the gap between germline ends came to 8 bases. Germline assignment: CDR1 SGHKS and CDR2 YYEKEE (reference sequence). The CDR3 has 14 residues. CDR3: CASSLWRENTEAFF. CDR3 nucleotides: TGTGCCAGCAGCTTGTGGCGGGAGAACACTGAAGCTTTCTTT.

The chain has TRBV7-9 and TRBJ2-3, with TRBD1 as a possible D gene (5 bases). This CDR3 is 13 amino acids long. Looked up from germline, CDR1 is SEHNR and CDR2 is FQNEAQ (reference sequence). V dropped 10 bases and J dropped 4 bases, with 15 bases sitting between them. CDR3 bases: TGTGCCACCGTCGGGCCAGGGCCAGATACGCAGTATTTT. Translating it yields CATVGPGPDTQYF. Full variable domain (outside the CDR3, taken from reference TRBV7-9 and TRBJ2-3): DTGVSQNPRHKITKRGQNVTFRCDPISEHNRLYWYRQTLGQGPEFLTYFQNEAQLEKSRLLSDRFSAERPKGSFSTLEIQRTEQGDSAMYLCATVGPGPDTQYFGPGTRLTVL.

CDR3: CASSLRGWGDGEETQYF. The CDR3 DNA follows: TGTGCCAGCAGCTTGCGTGGCTGGGGAGACGGCGAGGAGACCCAGTACTTC. The rearrangement joins TRBV5-4 to TRBJ2-5, with D possibly matching TRBD2 (5 bases). Germline loops: CDR1 SGHNT, CDR2 YYREEE (reference sequence). CDR3 length: 17 residues. Trimming shortened V by 1 base and J by 5 bases, and 21 bases separated the two germline ends.

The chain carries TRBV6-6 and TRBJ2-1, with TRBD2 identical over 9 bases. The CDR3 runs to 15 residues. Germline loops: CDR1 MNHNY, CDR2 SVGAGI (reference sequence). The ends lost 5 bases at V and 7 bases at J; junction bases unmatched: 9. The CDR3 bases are TGTGCCAGCAGTCCCCTGGCGGGGGGGATGAATGAGCAGTTCTTC. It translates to CASSPLAGGMNEQFF.

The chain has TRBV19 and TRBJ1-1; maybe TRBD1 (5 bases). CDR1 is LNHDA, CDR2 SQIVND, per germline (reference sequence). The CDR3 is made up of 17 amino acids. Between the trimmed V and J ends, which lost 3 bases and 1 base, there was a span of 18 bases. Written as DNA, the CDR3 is TGTGCCAGTAGTATGTTGGCAAGGGGACCGGAGAACACTGAAGCTTTCTTT. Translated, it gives CASSMLARGPENTEAFF.

CDR3 nucleotide sequence: TGTGCCAGCAGTCGGATGCTTGAGGCTGAAGCTTTCTTT. Amino acid sequence: CASSRMLEAEAFF. The rearrangement uses TRBV28 and TRBJ1-1; D not certain. Per the germline V gene, CDR1 is MDHEN and CDR2 is SYDVKM. The CDR3 is 13 residues long. V lost 5 bases and J 6 bases, leaving 13 bases between the germline ends.

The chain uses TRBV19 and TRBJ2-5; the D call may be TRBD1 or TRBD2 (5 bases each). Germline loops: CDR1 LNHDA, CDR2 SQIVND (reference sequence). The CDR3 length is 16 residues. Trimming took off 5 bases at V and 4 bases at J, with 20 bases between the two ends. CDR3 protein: CASSYPGLGTGETQYF. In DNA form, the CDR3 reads TGTGCCAGTAGTTATCCGGGATTGGGGACCGGAGAGACCCAGTACTTC.

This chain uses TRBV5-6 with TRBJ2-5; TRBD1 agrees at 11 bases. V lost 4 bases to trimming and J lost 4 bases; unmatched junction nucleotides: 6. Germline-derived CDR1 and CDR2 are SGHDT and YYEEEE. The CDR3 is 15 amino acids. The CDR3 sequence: CASSPEGTGGETQYF. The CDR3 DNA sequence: TGTGCCAGCAGCCCGGAAGGGACAGGGGGAGAGACCCAGTACTTC.

The CDR3 loop is CASSLPGQHEKLFF. The CDR3 coding sequence is TGTGCCAGCAGCCTGCCGGGACAGCATGAAAAACTGTTTTTT. The chain carries TRBV7-9 and TRBJ1-4, with TRBD1 identical over 7 bases. The V and J ends lost 5 bases and 6 bases, in that order; junction bases with no gene match: 6. The CDR3 consists of 14 residues. Germline V CDR1 and CDR2: SEHNR, FQNEAQ (reference sequence).

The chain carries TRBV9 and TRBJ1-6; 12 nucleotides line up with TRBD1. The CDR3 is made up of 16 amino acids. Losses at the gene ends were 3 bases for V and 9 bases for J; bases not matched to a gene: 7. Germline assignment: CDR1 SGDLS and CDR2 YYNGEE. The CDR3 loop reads CASSASGTGGSSPLHF. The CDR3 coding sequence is TGTGCCAGCAGCGCATCCGGGACAGGGGGCTCTTCACCCCTCCACTTT.

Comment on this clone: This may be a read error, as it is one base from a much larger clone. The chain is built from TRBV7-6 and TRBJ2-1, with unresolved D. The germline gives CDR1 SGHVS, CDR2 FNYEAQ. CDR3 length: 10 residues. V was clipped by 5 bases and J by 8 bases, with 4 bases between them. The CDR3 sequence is CASSPDEQFF. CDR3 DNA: TGTGCCAGCAGCCCCGATGAGCAGTTCTTC.

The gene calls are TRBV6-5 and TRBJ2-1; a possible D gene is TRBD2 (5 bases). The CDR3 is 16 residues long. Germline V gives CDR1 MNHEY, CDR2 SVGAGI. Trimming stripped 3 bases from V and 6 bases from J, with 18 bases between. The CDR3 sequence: CASSYFGPTGINEQFF. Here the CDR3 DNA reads TGTGCCAGCAGTTATTTTGGGCCCACGGGAATCAATGAGCAGTTCTTC.

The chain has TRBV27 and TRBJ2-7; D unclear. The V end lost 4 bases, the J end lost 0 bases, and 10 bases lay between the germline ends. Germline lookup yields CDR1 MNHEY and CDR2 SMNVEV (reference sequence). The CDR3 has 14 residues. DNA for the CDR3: TGTGCCAGCAGTTGGAGCCCTAGCTCCTACGAGCAGTACTTC. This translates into CASSWSPSSYEQYF.

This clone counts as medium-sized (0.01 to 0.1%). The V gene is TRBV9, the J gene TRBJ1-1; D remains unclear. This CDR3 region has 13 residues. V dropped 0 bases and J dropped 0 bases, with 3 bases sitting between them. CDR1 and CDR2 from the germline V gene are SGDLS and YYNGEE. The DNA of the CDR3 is TGTGCCAGCAGCGTAGATGTGAACACTGAAGCTTTCTTT. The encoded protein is CASSVDVNTEAFF.

CDR3 nucleotide sequence: TGTGCCAGCAGCTTAGAAAGATTTTACACTGAAGCTTTCTTT. Translating it yields CASSLERFYTEAFF. The gene calls are TRBV7-8 and TRBJ1-1; no definite D call. The CDR3 is 14 residues long. V gave up 1 base and J gave up 3 bases, with 9 bases separating them. Germline values: CDR1 SGHVS, CDR2 FQNEAQ.

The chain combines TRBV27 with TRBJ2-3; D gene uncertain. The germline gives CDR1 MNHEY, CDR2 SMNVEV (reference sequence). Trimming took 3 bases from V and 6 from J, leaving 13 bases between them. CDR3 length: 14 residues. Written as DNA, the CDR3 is TGTGCCAGCAGTTTGTCAGAGGCCGGGGATACGCAGTATTTT. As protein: CASSLSEAGDTQYF.

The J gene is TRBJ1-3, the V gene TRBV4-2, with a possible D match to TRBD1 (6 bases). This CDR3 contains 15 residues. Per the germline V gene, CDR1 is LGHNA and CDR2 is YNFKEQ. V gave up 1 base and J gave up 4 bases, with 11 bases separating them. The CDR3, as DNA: TGTGCCAGCAGCCAAGGGACAGTCTTCGGAAACACCATATATTTT. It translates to CASSQGTVFGNTIYF.

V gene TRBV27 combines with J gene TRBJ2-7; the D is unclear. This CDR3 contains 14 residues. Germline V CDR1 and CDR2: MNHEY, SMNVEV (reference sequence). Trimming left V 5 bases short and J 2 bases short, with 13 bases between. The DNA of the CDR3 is TGTGCCAGCAGTCTGACGAAGGGAACCTACGAGCAGTACGTC. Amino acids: CASSLTKGTYEQYV.

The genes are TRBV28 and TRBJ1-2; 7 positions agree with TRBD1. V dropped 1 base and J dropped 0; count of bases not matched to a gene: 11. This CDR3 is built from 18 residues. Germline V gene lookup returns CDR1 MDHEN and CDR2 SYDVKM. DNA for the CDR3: TGTGCCAGCAGTTTATTCCTACCGGGACAGCCCTCTAACTATGGCTACACCTTC. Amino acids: CASSLFLPGQPSNYGYTF.

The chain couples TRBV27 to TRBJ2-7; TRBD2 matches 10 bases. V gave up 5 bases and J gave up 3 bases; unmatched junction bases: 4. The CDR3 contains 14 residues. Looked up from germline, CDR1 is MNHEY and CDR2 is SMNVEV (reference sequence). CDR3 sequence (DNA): TGTGCCAGCAGTCCTAGCGGGGGACACTACGAGCAGTACTTC. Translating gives CASSPSGGHYEQYF.

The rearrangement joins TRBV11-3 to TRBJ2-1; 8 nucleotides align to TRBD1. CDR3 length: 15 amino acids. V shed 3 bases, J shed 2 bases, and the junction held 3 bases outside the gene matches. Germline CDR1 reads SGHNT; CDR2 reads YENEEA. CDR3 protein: CASSLAGGAYNEQFF. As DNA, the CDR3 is TGTGCCAGCAGCTTGGCAGGGGGCGCCTACAATGAGCAGTTCTTC.

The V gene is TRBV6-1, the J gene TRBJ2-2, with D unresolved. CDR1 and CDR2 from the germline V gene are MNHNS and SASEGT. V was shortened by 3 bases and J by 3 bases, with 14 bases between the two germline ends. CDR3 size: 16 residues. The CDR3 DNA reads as TGTGCCAGCAGTGAGTTTCGGGTAGCAGACACCGGGGAGCTGTTTTTT. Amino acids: CASSEFRVADTGELFF.

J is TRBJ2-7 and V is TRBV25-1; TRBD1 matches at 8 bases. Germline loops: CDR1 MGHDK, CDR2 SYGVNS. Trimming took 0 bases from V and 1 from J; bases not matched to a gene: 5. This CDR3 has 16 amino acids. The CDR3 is CASSEYFGTGSYEQYF. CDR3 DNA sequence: TGTGCCAGCAGTGAATATTTCGGGACAGGTTCCTACGAGCAGTACTTC.

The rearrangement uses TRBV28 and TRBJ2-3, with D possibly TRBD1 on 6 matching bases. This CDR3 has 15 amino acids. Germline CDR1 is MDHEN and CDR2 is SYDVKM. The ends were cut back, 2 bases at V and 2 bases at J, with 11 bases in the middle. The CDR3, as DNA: TGTGCCAGCAGTTTAGTGACAGGAGCCACAGATACGCAGTATTTT. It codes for CASSLVTGATDTQYF.

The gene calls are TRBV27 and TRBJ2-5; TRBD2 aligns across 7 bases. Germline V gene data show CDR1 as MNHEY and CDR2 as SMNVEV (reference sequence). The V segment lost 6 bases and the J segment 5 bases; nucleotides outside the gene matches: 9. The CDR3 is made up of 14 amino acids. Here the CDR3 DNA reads TGTGCCAGCAGCTGGGACGCCGGGGGGGAGACCCAGTACTTC. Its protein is CASSWDAGGETQYF.

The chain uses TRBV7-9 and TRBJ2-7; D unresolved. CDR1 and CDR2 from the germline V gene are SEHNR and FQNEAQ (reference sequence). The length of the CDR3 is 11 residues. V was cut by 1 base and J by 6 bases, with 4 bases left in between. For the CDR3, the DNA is TGTGCCAGCAGCTTAGGGGTCGAGCAGTACTTC. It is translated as CASSLGVEQYF.

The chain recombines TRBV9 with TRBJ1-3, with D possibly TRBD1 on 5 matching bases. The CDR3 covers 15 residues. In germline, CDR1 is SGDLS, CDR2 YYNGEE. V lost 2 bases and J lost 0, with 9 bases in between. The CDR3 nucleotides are TGTGCCAGCAGCGTCGGGGGAAGCTCTGGAAACACCATATATTTT. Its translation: CASSVGGSSGNTIYF.